Detailed here is one T cell receptor (beta chain). The source of the sample is a study of blood T cell repertoires in COVID-19. Background on the study: Nucleic acid was either cDNA or gDNA, and it came from T cells, B-cell-depleted T cells, or PBMCs.

Per the study methods: For nucleated cells, counts were estimated from reference gene primer amplification. Sequenced by immunoSEQ multiplex PCR; TCRdb stores in-frame clones only, minus some. V and J calls and clone size are those listed in that table; D and trimming were worked out from the DNA. The table records around 330,000 clones, roughly 90% of them present only once. The germline CDR1 and CDR2 sequences are MNHNY and SVGAGI (reference sequence). Unmatched junction bases numbered 8, after V lost 6 bases and J lost 6 bases. There are 14 residues in the CDR3. The sequenced material came from PBMCs or T cells enriched from blood (not recorded which). The receptor was derived from a man between 60 and 70 years old who had recovered from COVID-19. The chain has TRBV6-6 and TRBJ1-5; the match to TRBD1 covers 7 bases. CDR3 nucleotides: TGTGCCAGCAGGGAGGCAGGGGGGATTCAGCCCCAGCATTTT. Amino acid sequence: CASREAGGIQPQHF.